Shown below are 29 T cell receptor beta chains from a single sample sequenced in a study of early T cells in non-severe SARS-CoV-2 infection (dated by TCRdb to the early 2020s). Library preparation was by 5' RACE. The run used a NextSeq 500. TCRdb handled the public reads itself, with Q25 trimming in fastp and clone calling in MiXCR, and kept productive beta chains. Rows with a matching CDR3 protein are joined into one entry that keeps the most common DNA and genes. This sample holds over 85,000 distinct CDR3 sequences; roughly an eighth were observed only once. Of the sample, less than 4.5% falls within the top ten clones. The sample consisted of whole blood, taken at baseline. These receptor sequences come from an adult who was a healthcare worker with PCR-confirmed SARS-CoV-2 infection or an uninfected control (not recorded which).

This clonotype was observed a handful of times. The J gene is TRBJ1-5, the V gene TRBV2; D remains ambiguous. Per the germline V gene, CDR1 is SNHLY and CDR2 is FYNNEI. Trimming shortened V by 5 bases and J by 4 bases, and 9 bases separated the two germline ends. CDR3 length: 13 residues. DNA for the CDR3: TGTGCCAGCAGTAGGGCTGAGAATCAGCCCCAGCATTTT. Encoded protein: CASSRAENQPQHF.

This clonotype was picked up many times. The V and J genes are TRBV7-2 and TRBJ1-1, with 10 bases lining up with TRBD1. From germline, CDR1 is SGHTA and CDR2 FQGNSA. Trimming took 5 bases from V and 6 from J; bases not matched to a gene: 12. This CDR3 spans 16 amino acids. CDR3 DNA: TGTGCCAGCAGCCCAAACCCGACAGGGGGCAGAGCTGAAGCTTTCTTT. Amino acids: CASSPNPTGGRAEAFF. Looking up the rest from reference TRBV7-2 and TRBJ1-1 gives the full variable domain: GAGVSQSPSNKVTEKGKDVELRCDPISGHTALYWYRQSLGQGLEFLIYFQGNSAPDKSGLPSDRFSAERTGGSVSTLTIQRTQQEDSAVYLCASSPNPTGGRAEAFFGQGTRLTVV.

This clonotype has a handful of counts. The chain employs TRBV28 and TRBJ2-1, with D hard to call. Trimming took 3 bases from V and 4 from J, leaving 10 bases between them. This CDR3 is 14 amino acids long. Germline V gives CDR1 MDHEN, CDR2 SYDVKM. CDR3 DNA sequence: TGTGCCAGCAGTTTGGTTGGTCTTTACAATGAGCAGTTCTTC. This translates into CASSLVGLYNEQFF.

This clonotype was picked up a small number of times. The V call is TRBV2, the J call TRBJ2-6; TRBD1 aligns across 7 bases. CDR1 is SNHLY, CDR2 FYNNEI, per germline. The J segment lost 1 base and the V segment lost 10 bases, leaving 22 bases of the junction unmatched. The CDR3 runs 20 residues. CDR3 sequence (DNA): TGTGCCAACCTAGAGCGGACAGGACCATCAACTCATTCTGGGGCCAACGTCCTGACTTTC. Its translation is CANLERTGPSTHSGANVLTF.

This clonotype has at least ten counts. The chain carries TRBV24-1 and TRBJ2-3, with TRBD2 matching over 7 bases. V dropped 4 bases and J dropped 2; count of bases not matched to a gene: 14. This CDR3 comprises 18 residues. The germline V gene encodes CDR1 KGHDR and CDR2 SFDVKD. The CDR3 is CATSDIGRGGPTTDTQYF. The CDR3 DNA reads as TGTGCCACCAGTGACATAGGGAGGGGCGGCCCCACCACAGATACGCAGTATTTT.

This clonotype was detected only a few times. The chain has TRBV7-3 and TRBJ2-4; 7 bases fit TRBD2. Germline CDR1 is SGHTA and CDR2 is FQGTGA. V was clipped by 3 bases and J by 0 bases; unmatched bases: 2. This CDR3 has 15 amino acids. The CDR3 spells CASSLVAGAKNIQYF. The CDR3 DNA reads TGTGCCAGCAGCTTGGTAGCGGGAGCCAAAAACATTCAGTACTTC.

The J gene is TRBJ2-5, the V gene TRBV7-6; D gene ambiguous. This CDR3 comprises 15 residues. Trimming left V 0 bases short and J 5 bases short, with 13 bases between. CDR1 SGHVS and CDR2 FNYEAQ come from the germline V gene. The CDR3 here is CASSLALSEIETQYF. The CDR3, as DNA: TGTGCCAGCAGCTTAGCGCTTTCAGAAATCGAGACCCAGTACTTC.

Many counts were recorded for this clonotype. The V gene is TRBV28, the J gene TRBJ2-1; 7 bases are a match to TRBD2. V lost 2 bases, J lost 9 bases, and 4 bases stayed unmatched. Germline V gives CDR1 MDHEN, CDR2 SYDVKM. The CDR3 contains 13 residues. CDR3 DNA: TGTGCCAGCAGTTTAGGACTAGAGAGTGAGCAGTTCTTC. The encoded protein is CASSLGLESEQFF.

The chain joins TRBV6-5 to TRBJ1-4, with 7 bases aligning to TRBD1. Germline V gene sequence: CDR1 MNHEY, CDR2 SVGAGI. The V and J ends lost 2 bases and 11 bases, in that order; junction bases with no gene match: 8. The CDR3 length is 14 residues. Here the CDR3 DNA reads TGTGCCAGCAGTTACCGGGACAGCGAAAATAAACTGTTTTTT. Translated: CASSYRDSENKLFF.

This clonotype has a count of ten or more. The CDR3 loop is CASSLEAGELFF. CDR3 bases: TGCGCCAGCAGCTTGGAGGCCGGGGAGCTGTTTTTT. This chain joins TRBV5-1 and TRBJ2-2; D unclear. Looked up from germline, CDR1 is SGHRS and CDR2 is YFSETQ. The CDR3 contains 12 residues. Trimming cost V 0 bases and J 6 bases, with 3 bases left between them.

The V call is TRBV2, the J call TRBJ2-7; D possibly uses TRBD1 or TRBD2 (5 bases each). CDR1 and CDR2 (germline): SNHLY, FYNNEI. V dropped 7 bases and J dropped 3 bases, with 16 bases sitting between them. CDR3 length equals 14 residues. The DNA of the CDR3 is TGTGCCAGCATCGGGGCACAGGCTGGCTACGAGCAGTACTTC. It translates to CASIGAQAGYEQYF.

In its sample, this clonotype was seen many times. The genes are TRBV6-6 and TRBJ1-1; no clear D. Germline-derived CDR1 and CDR2 are MNHNY and SVGAGI (reference sequence). The length of the CDR3 is 14 residues. V was cut by 8 bases and J by 3 bases, with 16 bases left in between. The CDR3 loop reads CASGSPLKDTEAFF. CDR3 DNA sequence: TGTGCCAGCGGGTCCCCCCTTAAGGACACTGAAGCTTTCTTT.

This clonotype has ten or more counts. The chain is built from TRBV7-9 and TRBJ1-1, with TRBD1 identical over 8 bases. Germline V CDR1 and CDR2: SEHNR, FQNEAQ (reference sequence). J gave up 0 bases and V 5 bases, and 17 bases lay outside the gene matches. The CDR3 consists of 19 residues. This chain's CDR3 is CASSRRSGQGPFMNTEAFF. CDR3 nucleotides: TGTGCCAGCAGCCGACGCTCCGGACAGGGACCCTTTATGAACACTGAAGCTTTCTTT.

This chain uses TRBV7-3 with TRBJ1-1; 8 nucleotides align to TRBD1. Germline CDR1 SGHTA, CDR2 FQGTGA. Trimming took 0 bases from V and 3 from J; bases not matched to a gene: 9. CDR3 length equals 17 residues. The CDR3 loop is CASSLTPRGRIDTEAFF. The CDR3 DNA is TGTGCCAGCAGCTTAACCCCCAGGGGGCGGATAGACACTGAAGCTTTCTTT.

The chain recombines TRBV20-1 with TRBJ2-7, with a weak D call TRBD2 (6 bases). Germline V CDR1 and CDR2: DFQATT, SNEGSKA (reference sequence). The V end was cut by 3 bases, the J end by 0 bases, with 9 bases between. CDR3 size: 13 residues. The CDR3 sequence: CSASGSFSYEQYF. The CDR3 DNA follows: TGCAGTGCTAGCGGGAGTTTCTCCTACGAGCAGTACTTC.

This sequence joins TRBV12-3 or TRBV12-4 and TRBJ1-3; D is possibly TRBD1 (5 bases). V was clipped by 3 bases and J by 4 bases, with 10 bases between them. This CDR3 has 14 amino acids. This CDR3 is CASSFQTVGNTIYF. DNA for the CDR3: TGTGCCAGCAGTTTTCAGACAGTCGGAAACACCATATATTTT.

This clonotype was found many times. The rearrangement uses TRBV6-6 and TRBJ2-7; 9 bases fit TRBD1. This CDR3 is built from 13 residues. V trimming: 5 bases; J trimming: 3 bases; junction bases outside the gene matches: 2. Germline CDR1 reads MNHNY; CDR2 reads SVGAGI (reference sequence). CDR3 coding DNA: TGTGCCAGCAGTACAGGGGGCGGCTACGAGCAGTACTTC. Translated: CASSTGGGYEQYF.

This clonotype was seen many times. V is TRBV5-1 and J is TRBJ2-6, with D unclear. The CDR3 sequence is 16 residues long. The V and J ends lost 7 bases and 1 base respectively, with 15 bases between them. Germline V gene sequence: CDR1 SGHRS, CDR2 YFSETQ. CDR3 sequence reads: CASQGKDLSGANVLTF. The CDR3 coding sequence is TGCGCCAGCCAAGGGAAAGACTTGTCTGGGGCCAACGTCCTGACTTTC. The complete variable domain, with remaining parts taken from reference TRBV5-1 and TRBJ2-6, reads KAGVTQTPRYLIKTRGQQVTLSCSPISGHRSVSWYQQTPGQGLQFLFEYFSETQRNKGNFPGRFSGRQFSNSRSEMNVSTLELGDSALYLCASQGKDLSGANVLTFGAGSRLTVL.

The chain employs TRBV9 and TRBJ2-1; 10 nucleotides match TRBD1. The germline V gene encodes CDR1 SGDLS and CDR2 YYNGEE. The CDR3 has 16 amino acids. V shed 4 bases, J shed 4 bases, and the junction held 8 bases outside the gene matches. The CDR3 spells CASSSFRDRGYNEQFF. In nucleotides, the CDR3 is TGTGCCAGCAGCAGCTTCCGGGACAGGGGATACAATGAGCAGTTCTTC.

This clonotype was found once. The CDR3 is CASSQRLAGPYEQYF. The CDR3 DNA reads TGTGCCAGCAGCCAAAGACTAGCGGGCCCCTACGAGCAGTACTTC. This chain links TRBV3-1 with TRBJ2-7; the match to TRBD2 covers 10 bases. In germline, CDR1 is LGHDT, CDR2 YNNKEL (reference sequence). There are 15 residues in the CDR3. J gave up 2 bases and V 2 bases, and 3 bases lay outside the gene matches.

The chain carries TRBV2 and TRBJ1-6; a possible D gene is TRBD1 (5 bases). The V gene's germline CDR1 is SNHLY and CDR2 FYNNEI. The V end lost 7 bases, the J end lost 9 bases, and 10 bases lay between the germline ends. The CDR3 totals 12 residues. The CDR3 is CASTDRGSPLHF. CDR3 bases: TGTGCCAGCACTGACAGAGGTTCACCCCTCCACTTT.

This clonotype occurred many times. This sequence joins TRBV7-8 and TRBJ2-7, with D tentatively TRBD2 (6 bases). This CDR3 region has 13 residues. Germline loops: CDR1 SGHVS, CDR2 FQNEAQ. Trimming took 3 bases from V and 5 from J, leaving 11 bases between them. This CDR3 reads CASSFGTGDEQYF. The DNA for the CDR3 is TGTGCCAGCAGCTTTGGTACGGGAGACGAGCAGTACTTC.

At least ten counts were recorded for this clonotype. The J gene is TRBJ2-7, the V gene TRBV5-1; D might be TRBD1 (6 bases). The CDR3 runs to 14 residues. The V and J ends lost 3 bases and 0 bases respectively, with 10 bases between them. The germline CDR1 and CDR2 sequences are SGHRS and YFSETQ. The CDR3 nucleotides read TGCGCCAGCAGCTGGACAGAGCCCTCCTACGAGCAGTACTTC. Translation gives CASSWTEPSYEQYF.

The V and J genes are TRBV6-4 and TRBJ1-2; perhaps TRBD1 as D (5 bases). V was clipped by 0 bases and J by 4 bases, with 9 bases between them. CDR3 length: 14 amino acids. Per the germline V gene, CDR1 is MRHNA and CDR2 is SNTAGT. The CDR3 protein is CASSDSATAYGYTF. DNA for the CDR3: TGTGCCAGCAGTGACTCGGCGACAGCCTATGGCTACACCTTC.

This clonotype was counted many times. The chain recombines TRBV19 with TRBJ1-5; no firm D call. Germline-derived CDR1 and CDR2 are LNHDA and SQIVND (reference sequence). The CDR3 consists of 15 residues. V gave up 7 bases and J gave up 2 bases, with 15 bases separating them. CDR3 residues: CASNGRLYGNQPQHF. DNA of the CDR3: TGTGCCAGTAATGGTCGGCTGTACGGCAATCAGCCCCAGCATTTT.

This sequence joins TRBV12-3 or TRBV12-4 and TRBJ2-3; possible D gene TRBD2, 6 bases. V lost 3 bases, J lost 2 bases, and 9 bases lay in between. This CDR3 contains 14 residues. CDR3: CASSLGGPTDTQYF. The CDR3 nucleotides read TGTGCCAGCAGTTTGGGGGGACCCACAGATACGCAGTATTTT.

This clonotype was recorded a few times. The chain joins TRBV5-1 to TRBJ2-5, with TRBD2 identical over 7 bases. Germline V gene sequence: CDR1 SGHRS, CDR2 YFSETQ. The CDR3 is 15 residues long. J was trimmed by 0 bases and V by 7 bases; bases with no gene match: 9. In DNA, the CDR3 is TGCGCCAGCGGCTCTAGCGGAAGCTACCAAGAGACCCAGTACTTC. Translating it yields CASGSSGSYQETQYF.

The genes are TRBV11-2 and TRBJ2-1; no reliable D call. The germline gives CDR1 SGHAT, CDR2 FQNNGV. The ends were cut back, 4 bases at V and 5 bases at J, with 9 bases in the middle. The CDR3 has 13 amino acids. CDR3 sequence reads: CASSYIRNNEQFF. CDR3 DNA sequence: TGTGCCAGCAGCTATATCAGAAACAATGAGCAGTTCTTC.

This clonotype was picked up many times. This sequence joins TRBV7-9 and TRBJ2-1; D is uncertain. Trimming pared 4 bases from V and 7 bases from J, leaving 14 bases between. This CDR3 spans 14 amino acids. CDR1 is SEHNR and CDR2 is FQNEAQ in the germline V gene (reference sequence). CDR3 coding DNA: TGTGCCAGCAGCTCCAATTCCCGAGGAAATGAGCAGTTCTTC. It specifies CASSSNSRGNEQFF.